This TCR beta chain was obtained from a study of blood T cell repertoires in COVID-19. The overall study: T cells, B-cell-depleted T cells, or PBMCs provided the cDNA or gDNA that served as material.

The data were produced by immunoSEQ multiplex PCR, yet TCRdb's version contains in-frame clones alone and is incomplete. In the table there are 390,000 or so clones, roughly 80% of which are singletons. V shed 5 bases and J shed 0 bases, with 14 bases lying between them. The CDR3 extends over 15 amino acids. Germline loops: CDR1 SEHNR, CDR2 FQNEAQ (reference sequence). This receptor was taken from a woman aged 45-59 years who had recovered from COVID-19. Sequencing was carried out using PBMCs or T cells enriched from blood (not recorded which). The rearrangement joins TRBV7-9 to TRBJ2-7; tentatively, D is TRBD1 (7 bases). Written as DNA, the CDR3 is TGTGCCAGCAGCGGGGGGACAGCTATCTCCTACGAGCAGTACTTC. This gives the protein CASSGGTAISYEQYF.